Shown below are 29 T cell receptor beta chains from a single sample sequenced in a study of shared clonotypes between healthy human individuals. Clones were read by immunoSEQ multiplex PCR, and TCRdb kept only the in-frame ones, dropping some. The sample yields some 550,000 clones, 97% seen once. The source material was naive CD4+ T cells sorted from blood. The subset denotes: CD45RA+ positively selected. These receptors originate from a woman in her twenties or thirties in good health.

The V gene is TRBV28, the J gene TRBJ2-7, with D unresolved. Germline V lookup: CDR1 MDHEN, CDR2 SYDVKM. This CDR3 spans 14 amino acids. Trimming removed 5 bases from V and 2 bases from J, with 13 bases in between. In DNA form, the CDR3 reads TGTGCCAGCAGTGGACCACTAACTACCTACGAGCAGTACTTC. Its translation is CASSGPLTTYEQYF.

The chain recombines TRBV11-3 with TRBJ2-1; 13 nucleotides align to TRBD2. The CDR3 spans 16 residues. Germline assignment: CDR1 SGHNT and CDR2 YENEEA. With 4 bases clipped from V and 5 bases from J, the junction kept 5 bases outside the gene matches. The CDR3 DNA follows: TGTGCCAGCAGCTCTAGAACTAGCGGGAGGGACAATGAGCAGTTCTTC. Translating it yields CASSSRTSGRDNEQFF.

The V and J genes are TRBV9 and TRBJ2-5; 8 nucleotides agree with TRBD1. V was clipped by 4 bases and J by 4 bases; unmatched bases: 6. Germline assignment: CDR1 SGDLS and CDR2 YYNGEE. The CDR3 extends over 14 amino acids. The CDR3, as DNA: TGTGCCAGCAGCTACCAGGGGGCTCGAGAGACCCAGTACTTC. Translating gives CASSYQGARETQYF.

The chain recombines TRBV5-1 with TRBJ2-1, with D tentatively TRBD2 (6 bases). V was shortened by 4 bases and J by 1 base, with 15 bases between the two germline ends. This CDR3 has 16 residues. CDR1 SGHRS and CDR2 YFSETQ come from the germline V gene. This CDR3 reads CASSPLGGVSYNEQFF. The DNA for the CDR3 is TGCGCCAGCAGCCCCCTGGGGGGAGTGTCCTACAATGAGCAGTTCTTC. The whole variable domain, remainder taken from reference TRBV5-1 and TRBJ2-1, is KAGVTQTPRYLIKTRGQQVTLSCSPISGHRSVSWYQQTPGQGLQFLFEYFSETQRNKGNFPGRFSGRQFSNSRSEMNVSTLELGDSALYLCASSPLGGVSYNEQFFGPGTRLTVL.

The V gene is TRBV25-1, the J gene TRBJ2-5, with D hard to call. The CDR3 is 13 amino acids. Trimming took 2 bases from V and 1 from J, leaving 5 bases between them. Germline loops: CDR1 MGHDK, CDR2 SYGVNS. The CDR3 DNA reads as TGTGCCAGCAGTGAACAGCCCCAAGAGACCCAGTACTTC. This codes for CASSEQPQETQYF.

This chain connects TRBV7-3 to TRBJ1-1, with 7 bases that match TRBD1. The CDR3 extends over 13 amino acids. Per the germline V gene, CDR1 is SGHTA and CDR2 is FQGTGA. V lost 5 bases and J lost 5; bases outside the gene matches: 5. The CDR3 DNA reads as TGTGCCAGCAGCACAACAGGGGAGACTGAAGCTTTCTTT. It specifies CASSTTGETEAFF.

The chain carries TRBV28 and TRBJ2-7; 9 bases fit TRBD1. Germline CDR1 MDHEN, CDR2 SYDVKM. Losses at the gene ends were 3 bases for V and 4 bases for J; bases not matched to a gene: 10. CDR3 length: 16 residues. The CDR3 region has the DNA TGTGCCAGCAGTTTGGGAACAGGGGGCTGGGATTACGAGCAGTACTTC. Its protein is CASSLGTGGWDYEQYF. The full variable domain, rest sourced from reference TRBV28 and TRBJ2-7, is DVKVTQSSRYLVKRTGEKVFLECVQDMDHENMFWYRQDPGLGLRLIYFSYDVKMKEKGDIPEGYSVSREKKERFSLILESASTNQTSMYLCASSLGTGGWDYEQYFGPGTRLTVT.

This chain uses TRBV10-1 with TRBJ2-1, with D tentatively TRBD2 (6 bases). This CDR3 is built from 16 residues. Germline loops: CDR1 WNHNN, CDR2 SYGVQD (reference sequence). Trimming left V 1 base short and J 7 bases short, with 17 bases between. The CDR3 is CASSEFGGGRRNEQFF. CDR3 nucleotides: TGCGCCAGCAGTGAGTTTGGGGGAGGCCGACGGAATGAGCAGTTCTTC.

The chain couples TRBV28 to TRBJ2-1; 8 bases are a match to TRBD2. Trimming at V came to 7 bases and at J to 4 bases, leaving 9 bases not matched to a gene. Germline assignment: CDR1 MDHEN and CDR2 SYDVKM. This CDR3 has 15 amino acids. CDR3 nucleotide sequence: TGTGCCAGCACCTCGGGCGGGAGGCGATACAATGAGCAGTTCTTC. Its translation: CASTSGGRRYNEQFF.

Remarks on this clone: The sample contains more than one DNA sequence encoding this CDR3. V usage is TRBV19 and J usage is TRBJ1-5, with D unresolved. V lost 3 bases to trimming and J lost 4 bases, with 4 bases between them. Germline loops: CDR1 LNHDA, CDR2 SQIVND (reference sequence). There are 12 residues in the CDR3. CDR3 nucleotides: TGTGCCAGTAGTATCCGGAATCAGCCCCAGCATTTT. It translates to CASSIRNQPQHF.

The gene calls are TRBV11-2 and TRBJ2-2; tentative D call: TRBD2 (5 bases). The germline CDR1 and CDR2 sequences are SGHAT and FQNNGV. V lost 3 bases, J lost 0 bases, and 17 bases lay in between. The CDR3 loop spans 18 amino acids. The CDR3 nucleotides read TGTGCCAGCAGCTTCTATCTAGCAGAAAACGCGAACACCGGGGAGCTGTTTTTT. It codes for CASSFYLAENANTGELFF. The whole variable domain, filled in from reference TRBV11-2 and TRBJ2-2, reads EAGVAQSPRYKIIEKRQSVAFWCNPISGHATLYWYQQILGQGPKLLIQFQNNGVVDDSQLPKDRFSAERLKGVDSTLKIQPAKLEDSAVYLCASSFYLAENANTGELFFGEGSRLTVL.

V and J are TRBV2 and TRBJ2-3; no clear D. The CDR3 extends over 20 amino acids. CDR1 and CDR2 from the germline V gene are SNHLY and FYNNEI. With 2 bases removed from V and 7 bases from J, the gap between germline ends came to 31 bases. CDR3 residues: CASSERTLRRLSTQVNTQYF. The CDR3 DNA follows: TGTGCCAGCAGTGAAAGGACCCTGCGAAGACTCAGTACTCAGGTTAATACGCAGTATTTT.

The V call is TRBV11-2, the J call TRBJ2-7; 9 positions match TRBD2. V was pared by 5 bases and J by 1 base, with 6 bases of the junction left unmatched. This CDR3 has 15 residues. In germline, CDR1 is SGHAT, CDR2 FQNNGV. The CDR3, as DNA: TGTGCCAGCAGCATAAGACTAGCGGATTCCTACGAGCAGTACTTC. It specifies CASSIRLADSYEQYF.

The rearrangement uses TRBV4-1 and TRBJ2-1; TRBD2 agrees at 7 bases. Germline lookup yields CDR1 MGHRA and CDR2 YSYEKL. The CDR3 is made up of 15 amino acids. The V and J ends lost 4 bases and 6 bases, in that order; junction bases with no gene match: 9. Here the CDR3 DNA reads TGCGCCAGCAGCCGATATAGAGCGGGACCCAATGAGCAGTTCTTC. This gives the protein CASSRYRAGPNEQFF.

As DNA, the CDR3 is TGTGCCAGTAGTATATCCGGCGGGAGCTCCTACAATGAGCAGTTCTTC. Protein sequence: CASSISGGSSYNEQFF. The rearrangement links TRBV19 to TRBJ2-1; 7 bases align to TRBD2. The CDR3 spans 16 residues. Germline lookup yields CDR1 LNHDA and CDR2 SQIVND (reference sequence). Trimming at V came to 2 bases and at J to 0 bases, leaving 4 bases not matched to a gene. Supplemented by reference TRBV19 and TRBJ2-1, the full variable domain reads DGGITQSPKYLFRKEGQNVTLSCEQNLNHDAMYWYRQDPGQGLRLIYYSQIVNDFQKGDIAEGYSVSREKKESFPLTVTSAQKNPTAFYLCASSISGGSSYNEQFFGPGTRLTVL.

The genes are TRBV19 and TRBJ2-1, with D possibly being TRBD1 or TRBD2 (5 bases each). Looked up from germline, CDR1 is LNHDA and CDR2 is SQIVND (reference sequence). The CDR3 totals 13 residues. Trimming removed 9 bases from V and 5 bases from J, with 14 bases in between. The CDR3 nucleotides are TGTGCCAGCCGACGGGACCAACACAATGAGCAGTTCTTC. Protein sequence: CASRRDQHNEQFF.

The chain combines TRBV11-3 with TRBJ2-2; D possibly uses TRBD1 or TRBD2 (5 bases each). V gave up 4 bases and J gave up 9 bases, with 12 bases separating them. This CDR3 is built from 13 residues. Germline loops: CDR1 SGHNT, CDR2 YENEEA. The CDR3: CASSSGPVRELFF. CDR3 in DNA: TGTGCCAGCAGCTCGGGACCCGTAAGGGAGCTGTTTTTT.

V usage is TRBV5-1 and J usage is TRBJ2-7; TRBD2 matches 7 bases. Germline V gives CDR1 SGHRS, CDR2 YFSETQ. CDR3 length equals 14 residues. V was clipped by 2 bases and J by 3 bases; unmatched bases: 5. CDR3 DNA: TGCGCCAGCAGCTTTAGCGGGCAAATCTACGAGCAGTACTTC. Translation: CASSFSGQIYEQYF.

The CDR3 sequence is CASSRRDRACGIQYF. DNA for the CDR3: TGTGCCAGCAGCAGACGGGACAGGGCCTGTGGCATTCAGTACTTC. The chain uses TRBV21-1 and TRBJ2-4; the table calls TRBD1, which could not be checked here. TRBV21-1 represents a pseudogene. The CDR3 length is 15 residues.

This clone was counted once. The chain has TRBV27 and TRBJ2-7, with D maybe TRBD1 (5 bases). V was pared by 4 bases and J by 2 bases, with 15 bases between. The CDR3 consists of 15 residues. CDR1 is MNHEY and CDR2 is SMNVEV in the germline V gene (reference sequence). This chain's CDR3 is CASSSSRAGPYEQYF. Written as DNA, the CDR3 is TGTGCCAGCAGTTCTTCCCGGGCAGGGCCCTACGAGCAGTACTTC.

V usage is TRBV7-8 and J usage is TRBJ2-5; D might be TRBD2 (6 bases). The CDR3 has 16 amino acids. Trimming pared 2 bases from V and 3 bases from J, leaving 16 bases between. The germline gives CDR1 SGHVS, CDR2 FQNEAQ. This chain's CDR3 is CASSLRKLGSEETQYF. DNA of the CDR3: TGTGCCAGCAGCTTACGGAAACTCGGGAGTGAAGAGACCCAGTACTTC.

The rearrangement links TRBV10-3 to TRBJ1-5; no reliable D call. The CDR3 is 15 amino acids. Germline lookup yields CDR1 ENHRY and CDR2 SYGVKD. V was cut by 8 bases and J by 3 bases, with 17 bases left in between. In DNA, the CDR3 is TGTGCCATCGGAGGTGGTGACGGATTCAATCAGCCCCAGCATTTT. It yields the protein CAIGGGDGFNQPQHF.

Only one count was recorded for this clone. The gene calls are TRBV7-2 and TRBJ2-1, with D possibly TRBD2 on 5 matching bases. CDR3 size: 17 residues. CDR1 SGHTA and CDR2 FQGNSA come from the germline V gene. Trimming took 2 bases from V and 0 from J, leaving 14 bases between them. The CDR3 spells CASSLRILGSSYNEQFF. CDR3 DNA: TGTGCCAGCAGCTTAAGAATTCTAGGGAGCTCCTACAATGAGCAGTTCTTC.

Of note for this clone: Other DNA sequences in the same sample also yield this CDR3. The chain recombines TRBV18 with TRBJ2-5; D not resolved. This CDR3 spans 13 amino acids. Germline CDR1 KGHSH, CDR2 LQKENI. Trimming pared 1 base from V and 2 bases from J, leaving 5 bases between. CDR3 sequence: CASSPRAQETQYF. CDR3 nucleotide sequence: TGTGCCAGCTCACCACGGGCTCAAGAGACCCAGTACTTC.

This rearrangement joins TRBV29-1 to TRBJ2-7; D is unresolved. V was clipped by 4 bases and J by 3 bases, with 7 bases between them. The CDR3 totals 11 residues. CDR1 and CDR2 (germline): SQVTM, ANQGSEA. CDR3 residues: CSVGFNYEQYF. DNA of the CDR3: TGCAGCGTTGGGTTTAACTACGAGCAGTACTTC.

The V gene is TRBV5-4, the J gene TRBJ2-1, with TRBD2 identical over 8 bases. V trimming: 0 bases; J trimming: 5 bases; junction bases outside the gene matches: 4. This CDR3 is 15 amino acids long. Germline lookup yields CDR1 SGHNT and CDR2 YYREEE (reference sequence). The CDR3 spells CASSLELADNNEQFF. The CDR3 DNA reads TGTGCCAGCAGCTTGGAACTAGCGGACAACAATGAGCAGTTCTTC.

The chain links TRBV2 to TRBJ1-5; tentatively, D is TRBD1 (6 bases). This CDR3 spans 15 amino acids. The germline V gene has CDR1 SNHLY and CDR2 FYNNEI. V was trimmed by 7 bases and J by 5 bases, leaving 18 bases between them. The chain's CDR3 is CASKKRGGLDQPQHF. CDR3 DNA sequence: TGTGCCAGCAAGAAAAGGGGGGGGTTGGATCAGCCCCAGCATTTT.

The chain couples TRBV28 to TRBJ2-7; 7 bases map to TRBD1. This CDR3 is built from 16 residues. Germline V CDR1 and CDR2: MDHEN, SYDVKM. The ends lost 2 bases at V and 6 bases at J; junction bases unmatched: 13. This CDR3 reads CASSLNVRGQFSEQYF. CDR3 sequence (DNA): TGTGCCAGCAGTTTAAACGTTCGGGGACAGTTCTCCGAGCAGTACTTC.

V gene TRBV4-1 combines with J gene TRBJ2-3; TRBD2 aligns across 13 bases. Losses at the gene ends were 5 bases for V and 1 base for J; bases not matched to a gene: 9. CDR1 MGHRA and CDR2 YSYEKL come from the germline V gene. This CDR3 has 18 residues. In nucleotides, the CDR3 is TGCGCCAGCAGCACCGGACTAGCGGGAGTCGTAGGCACAGATACGCAGTATTTT. This translates into CASSTGLAGVVGTDTQYF.